This T cell receptor beta chain stems from a study of Ad26.COV2.S vaccination and SARS-CoV-2 variants listed by TCRdb under 2021. Study-wide context: Vaccine-arm donors were drawn from COV1001, a multicentre, randomized, double-blind, placebo-controlled phase I-IIa trial of Ad26.COV2.S in healthy adults. Ad26.COV2.S was administered intramuscularly at a dose of 5x10^10 or 1x10^11 viral particles, either as one shot or as two shots given 56 days apart. TCRbeta repertoire sequencing served as the tool for gauging how specific and how broad the SARS-CoV-2-reactive T cell receptors were following Ad26.COV2.S vaccination. A total of 32 samples were included in the TCR-sequenced set, comprising roughly 19 Ad26.COV2.S vaccine recipients, 5 placebo recipients and 8 SARS-CoV-2 convalescent individuals. Trial participants were randomized into five groups of five: low-dose or high-dose Ad26.COV2.S given once or twice, or placebo on both occasions. Throughout the experiments and outcome assessment, investigators stayed blinded to trial group allocation. Study-wide findings and limitations: Comparing responses between vaccine doses or regimens was not something the study was powered to do. The authors noted that the TCR breadth and depth analyses may have underestimated total T cell responses. After vaccination, substantial breadth of spike-specific CD8+ and CD4+ T cell responses was reported. Spike-specific TCR breadth was higher in Ad26.COV2.S recipients than in placebo recipients (P = 0.0014). Vaccine and placebo recipients had comparable non-spike TCR breadth, which fits with the vaccine containing only spike.

TCRbeta CDR3 regions were sequenced with the immunoSEQ Assay. After extraction, genomic DNA underwent amplification by bias-controlled multiplex PCR, followed by high-throughput sequencing. On the authors' methods: To quantify the absolute abundance of every unique TCRbeta CDR3 region, sequences were collapsed and filtered. Usable DNA was measured by amplifying reference genes present in all nucleated cells, and TCRbeta template counts were normalized to that usable DNA to estimate T cell fraction. Repertoire TCRs were annotated as SARS-CoV-2-specific when V gene, CDR3 amino acid sequence and J gene were exactly matched to a known reactive TCR set. MIRA supplied the reference SARS-CoV-2 TCR set, which was filtered for enrichment in COVID-19-positive ImmuneCODE repertoires so that public or cross-reactive TCRs were removed. Drawing on the MIRA antigens, annotated TCRs were analysed further at the level of specific ORF or position within ORF. Depth was the summed frequency of annotated unique rearrangements, while breadth was defined as annotated unique rearrangements over total unique productive rearrangements. Group comparisons of TCR breadth used two-sided Wilcoxon rank-sum tests. Here the immuneACCESS table is served through TCRdb, limited to in-frame sequences with V and J called. Missing clones are a known gap in these copies; in checked studies unresolved V genes cover under half, and the rest lacks a known reason. That table supplies the V and J calls and clone size; D and trimming were determined from the DNA. This sample is represented by 410,000 or so clones; about nine tenths of them were singletons. The ten largest clonotypes hold 12% of the sample.

For CDR1 and CDR2, the germline V gene (reference sequence) lists LNHDA and SQIVND. V loses 3 bases of germline sequence and J loses 2 bases, and the interval between the two ends is 7 bases. The CDR3 starts with the cysteine, ends with the phenylalanine, and has 13 residues. Only CDR3 DNA is held: 39 bases, read in frame from base 1. According to the study, the label for this sample's treatment or condition signals: some 19 received Ad26.COV2.S at low or high dose, single or two shots; several received placebo; per-sample allocation not given. For vaccine and placebo recipients, the sequenced repertoires came from samples collected on day 63 after the first injection. Cohort 1b enrolled 25 to 30 adults aged 18-55 years at a single site in Boston, USA, between 29 July and 7 August 2020. Ad26.COV2.S was a replication-incompetent adenovirus type 26 vector that expressed a prefusion-stabilized SARS-CoV-2 spike protein derived from the original Wuhan strain.

With regard to this clone: No cognate antigen has been identified for it. Base-call qualities are not available, and no considerably larger clone is one nucleotide away. Within the sample, other DNA sequences also encode this same CDR3.

The sequenced sample was peripheral blood, obtained in a trial of Ad26.COV2.S vaccine versus placebo. This clonotype originated in a person between 18 and 65 years old who received the Ad26.COV2.S COVID-19 vaccine or a placebo. Recombination connected TRBV19 to TRBJ2-5; TRBD2 is possibly the D segment (5 matching bases). The base sequence is TGTGCCAGTAGTATCCGGGGTCAAGAGACCCAGTACTTC. Its translation reads: CASSIRGQETQYF.